What follows describes a single TCR beta chain. This clonotype was counted between two and nine times. The antigen this receptor binds is unknown. The input lacks base qualities; no much larger clone sits a single base away. Ends trimmed: V by 3 bases, J by 7 bases; bases unmatched to a gene: 9. There are 15 amino acids in the CDR3, from cysteine to phenylalanine inclusive. Just CDR3 DNA is preserved here, 45 bases in frame from base 1. The germline V gene (reference sequence) provides CDR1 DFQATT and CDR2 SNEGSKA. The library was made by 5' RACE. A second PCR of about 6 to 12 cycles was run with a J-beta primer mix and a sample-barcoded 5' primer. A unique molecular identifier was introduced onto each TCR beta cDNA molecule by a template-switch 5' adaptor carrying 12 random nucleotides. At least 2.5 million CDR3-containing paired-end reads were obtained from each sample. All of the RNA was converted into first-strand cDNA using the Mint cDNA synthesis kit, with a TRBC-specific oligonucleotide serving as the primer. Following uracil-DNA glycosylase treatment, all cDNA underwent a first 18-cycle PCR with the universal primers M1SS and BC2_uni_R. The paper's processing steps were these. Each sample was normalized by randomly selecting 1 million high-quality reads, each carrying a distinct molecular identifier. Instead of being binned into consensus sequences, reads with shared molecular identifiers were discarded. MiTCR, set to a Q25 quality threshold and the strictest error-elimination algorithm, was used for CDR3 identification, clonotype clustering and error correction. Lower-bound total TCR beta diversity was estimated with a nonparametric unseen species model using Euler transformation. Through fastp at Q25 and MiXCR, TCRdb rebuilt clones from the public reads, retaining in-frame beta chains. Every entry covers one CDR3 protein and lists the most common genes and DNA from its rows. These V and J calls derive from TCRdb rather than the authors' analysis. A total of approximately 2,000,000 distinct CDR3 sequences appear in this sample, approximately 40% of them only once. The ten top clones hold 23% of the sample.

Systemically healthy Caucasian individuals from Russia, 39 in total and aged roughly 6 to 95 years, were included as donors. Around 10 milliliters of peripheral blood were collected from each donor into EDTA-treated Vacutainer tubes. Ficoll-Paque density-gradient centrifugation was used to isolate PBMCs, with at least 7 million per sample. Trizol reagent was used to extract total RNA from the PBMCs, yielding at least 5.5 micrograms per sample. For every donor, flow cytometry on a PBMC aliquot measured the percentage of naive CD45RAhigh/CD27high T cells. The data are from a study of blood T cells in healthy people across ages (dated by TCRdb to between 2014 and 2017). With regard to the full study: In model experiments, template switching captured roughly one uniquely barcoded TCR beta cDNA molecule for every two T cells. Using deep sequencing normalized with unique cDNA molecular identifiers, the study measured how TCR beta repertoire diversity changes with age. Donors were grouped into four age groups: young (average roughly 16 years), middle-aged (roughly 40), aged (about 60) and long-lived (about 82). To avoid experimental bias, donors of different ages were randomly spread across the sequencing lanes. Two additional independent replicas of 1 million unique cDNA reads from the same blood draw were analyzed for two donors (one aged 18 to 30 and one aged 80 or older).

The full study reports these points: Because the CMV infection status of the donors was unknown, age-related changes in expanded clonotypes may potentially have been confounded. Because profiling used bulk unsorted PBMCs, naive and antigen-experienced compartments could not be compared conclusively. Observed TCR beta diversity correlated strongly with the percentage of naive T cells measured by flow cytometry. Compared with the aged group, the long-lived group had more naive CD4+ T cells, fewer expanded clones and increased TCR diversity, suggesting age selection. As age increased, observed TCR beta diversity per million T cells dropped in a roughly linear way, and a significant reduction was already evident by age 40. Total diversity estimates from one million sequenced T cells were considered lower bounds and underestimates.

This receptor was obtained from a human donor in good health. Sequencing was performed on blood. The rearranged segments are TRBV20-1 and TRBJ1-5; 10 nucleotides in the junction match TRBD1. The DNA sequence is TGCAGTGCTAGGGGTGGGACAGGGGTTTCACAGCCCCAGCATTTT. It specifies CSARGGTGVSQPQHF.